This T cell receptor (beta chain) was found in a study of CD8+ T cells in alopecia areata. cDNA reverse transcribed from extracted RNA served as the sequencing template. The data were produced by immunoSEQ multiplex PCR, yet TCRdb's version contains in-frame clones alone and is incomplete. The repertoire holds about 210,000 clones, with just over 65% as singletons. This clone was seen once. Antigen: not known. Findings and caveats of the study: Amid tofacitinib therapy, many expanded lesional clones stayed present in scalp and blood. Lesional scalp, notably in alopecia totalis/universalis, had clonality above that of normal scalp.

As to treatment: oral pan-JAK inhibitor, 5-10 mg twice daily. Lesional scalp punch biopsies and peripheral blood came from alopecia areata patients. This clonotype was obtained from a human donor with alopecia areata. The source material was CD4+ T cells sorted from blood, sampled at week 44, from a patient treated with tofacitinib.

Here the CDR3 reads CASSPGRDLGANVLTF. In nucleotides, the CDR3 is TGTGCCAGTAGTCCTGGCCGGGACCTTGGGGCCAACGTCCTGACTTTC. The chain is built from TRBV19 and TRBJ2-6, with D perhaps given as TRBD1 or TRBD2 (5 bases each). The germline CDR1 and CDR2 sequences are LNHDA and SQIVND (reference sequence). The CDR3 sequence is 16 residues long. V was pared by 5 bases and J by 3 bases, with 14 bases between.